This TCR beta chain comes out of a study of shared clonotypes between healthy human individuals. Produced via immunoSEQ multiplex PCR; TCRdb's table is partial and in-frame only. This table has hundreds of thousands of clones, less than 80% appearing once. Germline V gene sequence: CDR1 MNHNY, CDR2 SVGAGI (reference sequence). The CDR3 has 16 residues. Germline trimming cut 7 bases from V and 3 bases from J; bases unmatched to any gene: 14. The source is a woman aged 30 to 39 in good health. The V and J genes are TRBV6-6 and TRBJ1-2, with 7 bases fitting TRBD1. The sequenced sample was memory CD4+ T cells sorted from blood. The subset was: CD45RA-negative fraction. CDR3 nucleotides: TGTGCCAGCACTATTACGACAGGGAAGGTTGACTATGGCTACACCTTC. The encoded protein is CASTITTGKVDYGYTF.